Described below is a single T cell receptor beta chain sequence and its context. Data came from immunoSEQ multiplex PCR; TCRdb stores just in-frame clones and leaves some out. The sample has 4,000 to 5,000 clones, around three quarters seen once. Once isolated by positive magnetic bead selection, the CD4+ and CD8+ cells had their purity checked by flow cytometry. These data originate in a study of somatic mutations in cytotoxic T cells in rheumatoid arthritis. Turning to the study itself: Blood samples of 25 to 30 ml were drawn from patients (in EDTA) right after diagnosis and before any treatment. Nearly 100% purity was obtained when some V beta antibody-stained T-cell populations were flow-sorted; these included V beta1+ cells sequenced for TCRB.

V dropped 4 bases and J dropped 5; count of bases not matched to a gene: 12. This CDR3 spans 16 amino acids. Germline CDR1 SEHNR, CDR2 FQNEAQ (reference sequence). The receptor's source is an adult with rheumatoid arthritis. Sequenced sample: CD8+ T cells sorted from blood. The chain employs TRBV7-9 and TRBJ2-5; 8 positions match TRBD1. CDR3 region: CASSSPLDRVMETQYF. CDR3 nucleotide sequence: TGTGCCAGCAGCTCACCTTTGGACAGGGTCATGGAGACCCAGTACTTC.